This entry features one T cell receptor beta chain sequence. In its sample, this clone was seen a few times. Its antigen specificity is not known. Nothing much larger sits one base from this clone, and base qualities are not available. Related bone marrow donors provided peripheral blood samples on the day of marrow donation. Peripheral blood and bone marrow mononuclear cells were isolated by Ficoll-Hypaque density centrifugation and cryopreserved. The sample originates from a study of T cells after posttransplantation cyclophosphamide listed by TCRdb under 2016. With respect to the entire study: Using TRB sequencing, the study followed how the T cell repertoire reconstituted after myeloablative bone marrow transplantation in which posttransplantation cyclophosphamide served as GVHD prophylaxis. Antigen receptor sequencing was done on samples from a few dozen PTCy-treated patients and from 15 to 20 related bone marrow donors of those patients. Blood from all 30 or so PTCy patients with 1-year posttransplant specimens was subjected to TRB sequencing. In 3 patients, TRB sequencing was also performed on up to roughly 3 more blood samples taken 2 to 5.2 years after transplant, and in 4 patients, pretransplant blood was also TRB-sequenced. TRA and TRB clonality were tightly correlated in several samples, so subsequent TCR analyses focused on TRB only. Public TRB sequences were searched against a database of over 3,000 sequences associated with responses to pathogens, tumor antigens, self-antigens and alloantigens.

TRB sequencing used genomic DNA with the immunoSEQ assay at survey resolution or the hsTCRB kit. The authors processed their data as follows. Initial read processing used immunoSEQ software, and repertoire analyses used the LymphoSeq R package. Clonality was calculated as 1 minus normalized Shannon entropy, and the Gini coefficient was also calculated for each TRB dataset. Phenotypes of unsorted samples were inferred by mapping TRB sequences from sorted subsets of the recipient or donor onto the same recipient's unsorted samples. As stored in TCRdb, this immuneACCESS dataset retains in-frame rearrangements with V and J assigned. A fraction of the clones does not appear; measured against another copy, unresolved V genes explain less than half of the discrepancy, and the remainder lacks a known reason. The V and J calls and clone size come from that table; D and trimming were worked out from the DNA. There are some 38,000 clones in this sample, and none of them is a singleton. The ten largest clones take up around 2.5% of the sample.

The germline V gene sets CDR1 to SGDLS and CDR2 to YYNGEE. V is clipped by 4 bases and J by 0 bases, and the sequence between their germline boundaries is 18 bases long. From its cysteine to its phenylalanine, the CDR3 spans 17 amino acids. This entry keeps only the CDR3 DNA: 51 bases, framed from base 1. The full study reports these points: Across roughly 40 patients, recipient CMV seropositivity and CMV reactivation were highly associated with TRB clonality; PTCy diversity was similar to CNI/methotrexate controls. Donor-recipient similarity was low at 1-2 months but increased during the first year, and donor CD8+ memory clones often dominated later blood repertoires. The TRB repertoires of T cells infiltrating skin or the GI tract showed only limited overlap with the TRB repertoires found in blood.

The material sequenced was PBMCs. The V and J genes are TRBV9 and TRBJ2-3, with TRBD1 as a weak D call on 7 bases. The TCR was taken from a man aged 45 to 65 in good health, CMV-negative, and a related stem cell transplant donor. CDR3 loop: CASSPQGGTTSTDTQYF. The sequence in DNA is TGTGCCAGCAGCCCTCAGGGGGGTACCACTAGCACAGATACGCAGTATTTT.